This paragraph covers one TCR beta chain sequence. The sample originates from a study of cytomegalovirus exposure and HLA in healthy donors. The V gene end was trimmed by 3 bases and the J gene end by 1 base; junction bases not matched to a gene: 8. CDR1 and CDR2 (germline): LNHDA, SQIVND (reference sequence). The CDR3 contains 18 residues. Primers for the PCR totalled 60 Vbeta and 13 Jbeta. Clones were sequenced by immunoSEQ multiplex PCR, and TCRdb holds only the in-frame ones, with some missing. In the table there are 120,000 to 150,000 clones, approximately 80% of which are singletons. Sequences were obtained from PBMCs. V is TRBV19 and J is TRBJ1-5; TRBD1 matches at 11 bases. The sequence derives from a male donor in good health and CMV-seropositive. Written as DNA, the CDR3 is TGTGCCAGTAGTATCAGGACAGGGGGCATTAGGAGCAATCAGCCCCAGCATTTT. Its translation is CASSIRTGGIRSNQPQHF. Full variable domain (missing parts from reference TRBV19 and TRBJ1-5): DGGITQSPKYLFRKEGQNVTLSCEQNLNHDAMYWYRQDPGQGLRLIYYSQIVNDFQKGDIAEGYSVSREKKESFPLTVTSAQKNPTAFYLCASSIRTGGIRSNQPQHFGDGTRLSIL.